These 23 T cell receptor beta chains came from one sample sequenced in a study of blood T cell repertoires in COVID-19. This table comes from immunoSEQ multiplex PCR, and its TCRdb copy is limited to in-frame clones, with some not included. This table holds tens of thousands of clones, roughly 87% found once. Input material: peripheral blood. Receptors were obtained from a man aged 40-50 years with COVID-19, enrolled during active disease.

This clone turned up a few times. The chain couples TRBV18 to TRBJ2-7; 7 bases match TRBD1. V shed 5 bases and J 5 bases; nucleotides not matched to a gene: 9. CDR3 length equals 14 residues. Germline lookup yields CDR1 KGHSH and CDR2 LQKENI. The DNA of the CDR3 is TGTGCCAGCTCAAAACCGGGACAGTCCAACGAGCAGTACTTC. Translation gives CASSKPGQSNEQYF.

The genes are TRBV5-1 and TRBJ2-3, with 15 bases identical to TRBD2. The CDR3 consists of 17 residues. Germline values: CDR1 SGHRS, CDR2 YFSETQ. V lost 0 bases to trimming and J lost 10 bases; unmatched junction nucleotides: 9. The CDR3 sequence: CASSLGTSGGAYGSQYF. CDR3 bases: TGCGCCAGCAGCTTGGGGACTAGCGGGGGGGCTTATGGGTCGCAGTATTTT.

The DNA of the CDR3 is TGTGCCACCAGTGGAGGGGACTTCTCTTACACAGATACGCAGTATTTT. It yields the protein CATSGGDFSYTDTQYF. V is TRBV24-1 and J is TRBJ2-3; a weak D match, TRBD2 (6 bases). Looked up from germline, CDR1 is KGHDR and CDR2 is SFDVKD. V was clipped by 5 bases and J by 2 bases, with 16 bases between them. The CDR3 runs to 16 residues.

This chain links TRBV13 with TRBJ1-5, with 9 positions matching TRBD1. The CDR3 spans 14 residues. Losses at the gene ends were 5 bases for V and 7 bases for J; bases not matched to a gene: 6. CDR1 and CDR2 (germline): PRHDT, FYEKMQ (reference sequence). The CDR3 bases are TGTGCCAGCAGCCTGGGACAGGGAAACCAGCCCCAGCATTTT. Residues: CASSLGQGNQPQHF.

The gene calls are TRBV15 and TRBJ2-1, with 8 bases lining up with TRBD2. Trimming removed 0 bases from V and 7 bases from J; junction bases left unmatched: 8. The CDR3 sequence is 16 residues long. Germline V gene lookup returns CDR1 LNHNV and CDR2 YYDKDF (reference sequence). CDR3 nucleotide sequence: TGTGCCACCAGCAGAGATATCAGCGGGAGTTGGAATGAGCAGTTCTTC. The encoded protein is CATSRDISGSWNEQFF.

This sequence joins TRBV3-1 (or the pseudogene TRBV3-2) and TRBJ2-7; D possibly corresponds to TRBD1 (5 bases). The CDR3 sequence is 14 residues long. Deletions cut 0 bases from V and 2 bases from J, with 8 bases between. The V gene's germline CDR1 is LGHDT and CDR2 YNNKEL (reference sequence). The CDR3 sequence: CASSQEMGPYEQYF. CDR3 in DNA: TGTGCCAGCAGCCAAGAGATGGGGCCCTACGAGCAGTACTTC.

J is TRBJ2-7 and V is TRBV5-4; 9 bases match TRBD1. The ends lost 5 bases at V and 1 base at J; junction bases unmatched: 7. The CDR3 is 15 residues long. CDR1 and CDR2 from the germline V gene are SGHNT and YYREEE (reference sequence). CDR3 sequence (DNA): TGTGCCAGCAGTCACACAGGGGGCGCATCCTACGAGCAGTACTTC. Amino acid sequence: CASSHTGGASYEQYF.

The rearrangement links TRBV11-1 to TRBJ1-3; the D is unclear. This CDR3 contains 13 residues. V was pared by 8 bases and J by 3 bases, with 11 bases between. Per germline, CDR1 SGHAT and CDR2 FQDESV (reference sequence). CDR3 in DNA: TGTGCCAGCGGTCGTTCTAGTGGAAACACCATATATTTT. This gives the protein CASGRSSGNTIYF. The whole variable domain, filled in from reference TRBV11-1 and TRBJ1-3, reads EAEVAQSPRYKITEKSQAVAFWCDPISGHATLYWYRQILGQGPELLVQFQDESVVDDSQLPKDRFSAERLKGVDSTLKIQPAELGDSAMYLCASGRSSGNTIYFGEGSWLTVV.

The genes are TRBV11-2 and TRBJ1-3; D is unclear. The CDR3 covers 16 residues. V was pared by 5 bases and J by 0 bases, with 14 bases between. Germline loops: CDR1 SGHAT, CDR2 FQNNGV. CDR3 region: CASSPVAGSSGNTIYF. The CDR3, as DNA: TGTGCCAGCAGCCCTGTGGCCGGGAGCTCTGGAAACACCATATATTTT.

DNA for the CDR3: TGTGCCACCAGCAGTGGACAGGGGGCTAGCACAGATACGCAGTATTTT. It yields the protein CATSSGQGASTDTQYF. This chain links TRBV15 with TRBJ2-3, with 11 nucleotides matching TRBD1. Germline trimming cut 3 bases from V and 0 bases from J; bases unmatched to any gene: 2. CDR1 is LNHNV, CDR2 YYDKDF, per germline (reference sequence). The CDR3 is 16 residues long.

The J gene is TRBJ2-2, the V gene TRBV30; D unresolved. Germline V gene sequence: CDR1 GTSNPN, CDR2 SVGIG (reference sequence). The CDR3 has 17 residues. With 0 bases removed from V and 0 bases from J, the gap between germline ends came to 14 bases. CDR3 coding DNA: TGTGCCTGGAGTGTAAGGTTGGGCAGGTCGAACACCGGGGAGCTGTTTTTT. Its protein is CAWSVRLGRSNTGELFF. The full variable domain, rest sourced from reference TRBV30 and TRBJ2-2, is SQTIHQWPATLVQPVGSPLSLECTVEGTSNPNLYWYRQAAGRGLQLLFYSVGIGQISSEVPQNLSASRPQDRQFILSSKKLLLSDSGFYLCAWSVRLGRSNTGELFFGEGSRLTVL.

The chain links TRBV12-3 or TRBV12-4 to TRBJ2-5; maybe TRBD2 (6 bases). The length of the CDR3 is 13 residues. V was shortened by 5 bases and J by 5 bases, with 12 bases between the two germline ends. CDR3 in DNA: TGTGCCAGCAGTGCTAGCGCGAGGGAGACCCAGTACTTC. It translates to CASSASARETQYF.

This chain links TRBV19 with TRBJ2-7; D perhaps matches TRBD1 (7 bases). The CDR3 is 17 amino acids. CDR1 is LNHDA and CDR2 is SQIVND in the germline V gene (reference sequence). Trimming pared 4 bases from V and 2 bases from J, leaving 21 bases between. The chain's CDR3 is CASSTLPGGTRAYEQYF. Here the CDR3 DNA reads TGTGCCAGTAGTACACTCCCAGGGGGGACCCGGGCCTACGAGCAGTACTTC.

The V call is TRBV14, the J call TRBJ2-3; TRBD2 is a possible D gene (6 bases). V dropped 4 bases and J dropped 1 base, with 24 bases sitting between them. CDR3 length: 19 residues. Germline V CDR1 and CDR2: SGHDN, FVKESK. The CDR3 region is CASSPRAPSAPAGTDTQYF. The CDR3 DNA follows: TGTGCCAGCAGCCCCAGGGCCCCTAGCGCCCCCGCGGGCACAGATACGCAGTATTTT.

The chain is built from TRBV12-3 or TRBV12-4 and TRBJ2-2; D ambiguous. The CDR3 length is 12 residues. V was trimmed by 6 bases and J by 7 bases, leaving 9 bases between them. The chain's CDR3 is CASSGGGGELFF. The CDR3 DNA reads as TGTGCCAGCAGCGGCGGTGGCGGGGAGCTGTTTTTT.

The chain has TRBV2 and TRBJ1-2; 7 positions match TRBD1. Germline CDR1 SNHLY, CDR2 FYNNEI. Germline trimming cut 2 bases from V and 7 bases from J; bases unmatched to any gene: 10. The CDR3 has 15 residues. Here the CDR3 DNA reads TGTGCCAGCAGTGAACCGAGGGGGCGGGTTCTTGGCTACACCTTC. Translated: CASSEPRGRVLGYTF.

This clone appeared once. The chain recombines TRBV9 with TRBJ2-4, with D possibly matching TRBD2 (5 bases). The CDR3 extends over 14 amino acids. Germline V gene sequence: CDR1 SGDLS, CDR2 YYNGEE. V shed 4 bases and J shed 4 bases, with 12 bases lying between them. The CDR3 loop is CASSTRGQKNIQYF. In DNA, the CDR3 is TGTGCCAGCAGCACTCGAGGGCAGAAAAACATTCAGTACTTC.

This clone was seen just once. This chain connects TRBV12-5 to TRBJ2-3; TRBD2 matches at 12 bases. Germline lookup yields CDR1 LGHNT and CDR2 FRNRAP. V shed 6 bases, J shed 4 bases, and the junction held 8 bases outside the gene matches. The CDR3 runs 16 residues. CDR3 loop: CASGPPLAGGPDTQYF. The CDR3 DNA is TGTGCTAGTGGCCCCCCGCTAGCGGGAGGGCCAGATACGCAGTATTTT.

The count of this clone is one. V usage is TRBV19 and J usage is TRBJ2-1; TRBD2 matches 12 bases. CDR3 length: 16 residues. CDR1 and CDR2 from the germline V gene are LNHDA and SQIVND (reference sequence). V lost 8 bases, J lost 2 bases, and 7 bases stayed unmatched. The CDR3 region is CASQLAGGPAYNEQFF. CDR3 nucleotide sequence: TGTGCCAGTCAACTAGCGGGAGGTCCGGCCTACAATGAGCAGTTCTTC.

The chain carries TRBV28 and TRBJ1-1; 9 nucleotides align to TRBD1. J lost 4 bases, V lost 6 bases, and 6 bases had no gene match. Germline CDR1 and CDR2: MDHEN and SYDVKM. There are 14 residues in the CDR3. CDR3 protein: CASRGDRALTEAFF. CDR3 nucleotides: TGTGCCAGCAGGGGGGACAGGGCCCTCACTGAAGCTTTCTTT.

The chain has TRBV10-3 and TRBJ2-3, with 7 bases identical to TRBD1. This CDR3 has 13 residues. The V gene's germline CDR1 is ENHRY and CDR2 SYGVKD. The junction had 6 bases not matched to a gene; V was cut back by 10 bases and J by 2 bases. The CDR3 here is CATQGVNTDTQYF. CDR3 bases: TGTGCCACGCAGGGGGTGAACACAGATACGCAGTATTTT.

This clone appeared a single time. The rearrangement links TRBV10-3 to TRBJ2-7; D might be TRBD1 (6 bases). CDR1 and CDR2 from the germline V gene are ENHRY and SYGVKD. The CDR3 covers 13 residues. Between the trimmed V and J ends, which lost 6 bases and 2 bases, there was a span of 11 bases. The CDR3 here is CAISPGQAYEQYF. CDR3 DNA: TGTGCCATCAGCCCGGGACAAGCCTACGAGCAGTACTTC.

J is TRBJ1-1 and V is TRBV9, with 8 positions matching TRBD1. The germline gives CDR1 SGDLS, CDR2 YYNGEE. With 0 bases clipped from V and 1 base from J, the junction kept 2 bases outside the gene matches. The CDR3 spans 15 residues. The CDR3 spells CASSVVGTGNTEAFF. In DNA, the CDR3 is TGTGCCAGCAGCGTAGTAGGGACAGGGAACACTGAAGCTTTCTTT. The whole variable domain, filled in from reference TRBV9 and TRBJ1-1, reads DSGVTQTPKHLITATGQRVTLRCSPRSGDLSVYWYQQSLDQGLQFLIQYYNGEERAKGNILERFSAQQFPDLHSELNLSSLELGDSALYFCASSVVGTGNTEAFFGQGTRLTVV.